In terms of frequency, the clone carrying this T cell receptor (beta chain) is medium-sized (0.01 to 0.1%). What it binds is unknown. Primers: 60 Vbeta forward and 13 Jbeta reverse. Profiling relied on immunoSEQ multiplex PCR, and the TCRdb table lists in-frame clones only, not all of them. The sample table sets out 60,000 to 65,000 clones. These data belong to a study of cytomegalovirus exposure and HLA in healthy donors. Study-level results: Common viral pathogens (according to a later analysis) appeared linked to several of the most significant clusters. In a later analysis, an Asian-associated ancestry cluster reportedly showed fewer N-insertions than the roughly 730-donor mean. Cytomegalovirus-associated status was assigned to 150 or so TCR beta chains.

The specimen sequenced was PBMCs. This clonotype originated in a woman younger than 35 in good health and CMV-seronegative.

CDR3 protein: CASSLPGQPQHF. DNA for the CDR3: TGTGCCAGCAGCCTACCGGGACAGCCCCAGCATTTT. The V and J genes are TRBV7-2 and TRBJ1-5; D gene uncertain. The V and J ends lost 5 bases and 7 bases respectively, with 9 bases between them. Germline CDR1 is SGHTA and CDR2 is FQGNSA. This CDR3 has 12 residues.